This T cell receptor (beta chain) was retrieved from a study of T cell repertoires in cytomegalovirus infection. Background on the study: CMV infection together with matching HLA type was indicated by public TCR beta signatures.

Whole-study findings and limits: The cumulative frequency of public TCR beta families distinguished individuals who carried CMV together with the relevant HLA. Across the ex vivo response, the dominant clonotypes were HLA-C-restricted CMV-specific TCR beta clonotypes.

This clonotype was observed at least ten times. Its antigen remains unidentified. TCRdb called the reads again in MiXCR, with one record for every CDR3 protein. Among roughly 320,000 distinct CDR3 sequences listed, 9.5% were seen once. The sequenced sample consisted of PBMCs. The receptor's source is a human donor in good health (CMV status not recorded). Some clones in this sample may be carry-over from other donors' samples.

CDR3 in DNA: TGCAGTGCTGACATAAGGGGTAATAACAAGGGCTACACCTTC. Translated, it gives CSADIRGNNKGYTF. The V call is TRBV20-1, the J call TRBJ1-2, with D possibly TRBD1 on 5 matching bases. The CDR3 contains 14 residues. CDR1 and CDR2 from the germline V gene are DFQATT and SNEGSKA (reference sequence). The V gene lost 5 bases and the J gene lost 8 bases, with 21 bases spanning the gap.